A single sample gave rise to the 27 T cell receptor beta chains below, sequenced in a study of T cells in Graves' hyperthyroidism and ophthalmopathy (dated by TCRdb to between 2018 and 2021). The library was produced with multiplex PCR. TCRdb records Illumina HiSeq 2000 as the sequencer. Amplification of TCR beta CDR3 regions was carried out from RNA transcripts. For the first round of RT-PCR on the TCR CDR3, the HTBI primer set was used together with the Qiagen OneStep RT-PCR kit. The public sequencing data were trimmed at Q25 with fastp and processed into clonotypes with MiXCR by TCRdb, which kept only in-frame beta chains. Every distinct CDR3 protein forms one entry, paired with its most common genes and DNA. Within this sample are around 560,000 distinct CDR3 sequences, with approximately 15% of them counted one time only. Together, the top ten hold approximately 18% of the sample. Sequencing was done on a sample of blood. These receptors all come from a woman aged 18-29 years with Graves' hyperthyroidism.

This clonotype has a handful of counts. This chain's CDR3 is CATSDFHGRNTEAFF. CDR3 nucleotides: TGTGCCACCAGTGATTTTCATGGCAGGAACACTGAAGCTTTCTTT. The chain joins TRBV24-1 to TRBJ1-1; D remains ambiguous. Trimming removed 1 base at V and 1 base at J, with 9 bases between. There are 15 residues in the CDR3. Per germline, CDR1 KGHDR and CDR2 SFDVKD.

This clonotype was picked up a small number of times. The chain has TRBV6-1 and TRBJ2-3, with a weak D call TRBD2 (6 bases). From germline, CDR1 is MNHNS and CDR2 SASEGT. The CDR3 spans 13 residues. V was cut by 7 bases and J by 3 bases, with 11 bases left in between. The chain's CDR3 is CASILGGTDTQYF. In nucleotides, the CDR3 is TGTGCCAGCATCCTTGGAGGGACAGATACGCAGTATTTT.

This clonotype was observed many times. The chain couples TRBV20-1 to TRBJ2-2; 9 positions agree with TRBD1. Germline V gene lookup returns CDR1 DFQATT and CDR2 SNEGSKA (reference sequence). V was pared by 4 bases and J by 5 bases, with 11 bases of the junction left unmatched. The CDR3 consists of 16 residues. CDR3 sequence reads: CSAIQGGTGLTGELFF. As DNA, the CDR3 is TGCAGTGCTATTCAGGGGGGGACAGGGTTGACCGGGGAGCTGTTTTTT.

This chain joins TRBV11-3 and TRBJ2-7, with TRBD2 matching 13 bases. V lost 1 base and J lost 8; bases outside the gene matches: 5. The germline V gene has CDR1 SGHNT and CDR2 YENEEA. The CDR3 extends over 15 amino acids. CDR3 nucleotide sequence: TGTGCCAGCAGCTTAGGACTAGCGGGGGGTCTTCAGCAGTACTTC. Translating it yields CASSLGLAGGLQQYF.

This clonotype was seen ten or more times. The chain links TRBV12-3 or TRBV12-4 to TRBJ1-1; 7 bases agree with TRBD1. This CDR3 contains 15 residues. V lost 4 bases and J lost 7; bases outside the gene matches: 12. In DNA, the CDR3 is TGTGCCAGCAGTTCTCGTATCACGACAGGGATTGAAGCTTTCTTT. Amino acids: CASSSRITTGIEAFF.

In this sample, this clonotype turned up a few times. The chain uses TRBV11-3 and TRBJ2-1; tentative D call: TRBD2 (6 bases). CDR3 length: 12 residues. Trimming removed 2 bases from V and 15 bases from J, with 14 bases in between. Germline CDR1 SGHNT, CDR2 YENEEA. CDR3 DNA sequence: TGTGCCAGCAGCTTACACGGGACTCAGGGGTTCTTC. As protein: CASSLHGTQGFF.

The sample holds many counts of this clonotype. The V call is TRBV5-4, the J call TRBJ2-7; 7 bases align to TRBD1. V gave up 0 bases and J gave up 3 bases; unmatched junction bases: 6. Germline loops: CDR1 SGHNT, CDR2 YYREEE (reference sequence). This CDR3 has 15 residues. The DNA for the CDR3 is TGTGCCAGCAGCTTGGAGAGGGGGCGAATCTACGAGCAGTACTTC. Translating it yields CASSLERGRIYEQYF.

This clonotype was seen a handful of times. The rearrangement links TRBV6-5 to TRBJ1-5; perhaps TRBD1 as D (5 bases). Between the trimmed V and J ends, which lost 1 base and 4 bases, there was a span of 14 bases. This CDR3 spans 16 amino acids. The germline V gene encodes CDR1 MNHEY and CDR2 SVGAGI. CDR3 residues: CASSYLSGRGNQPQHF. The CDR3 coding sequence is TGTGCCAGCAGTTACTTGTCGGGGCGGGGAAATCAGCCCCAGCATTTT.

The chain uses TRBV12-3 or TRBV12-4 and TRBJ1-5; perhaps TRBD1 as D (6 bases). The CDR3 runs 16 residues. V was trimmed by 5 bases and J by 1 base, leaving 15 bases between them. The CDR3 coding sequence is TGTGCCAGCAGTCGTCGGGGGGCTGGAAGCAATCAGCCCCAGCATTTT. It translates to CASSRRGAGSNQPQHF.

The chain joins TRBV3-1 to TRBJ2-1; 7 positions match TRBD2. V dropped 4 bases and J dropped 5; count of bases not matched to a gene: 11. Germline assignment: CDR1 LGHDT and CDR2 YNNKEL (reference sequence). CDR3 length: 16 amino acids. As DNA, the CDR3 is TGTGCCAGCAGCCTTTTGGGGGAGGGCCTGAACAATGAGCAGTTCTTC. Translation gives CASSLLGEGLNNEQFF.

This clonotype was seen only a few times. V usage is TRBV7-9 and J usage is TRBJ1-2, with TRBD1 matching 7 bases. Germline V lookup: CDR1 SEHNR, CDR2 FQNEAQ (reference sequence). V was clipped by 5 bases and J by 6 bases; unmatched bases: 9. This CDR3 spans 14 amino acids. For the CDR3, the DNA is TGTGCCAGCAGCCTTTCGGCAGGGGGTCATGGCTACACCTTC. Translation gives CASSLSAGGHGYTF. The whole variable domain, remainder taken from reference TRBV7-9 and TRBJ1-2, is DTGVSQNPRHKITKRGQNVTFRCDPISEHNRLYWYRQTLGQGPEFLTYFQNEAQLEKSRLLSDRFSAERPKGSFSTLEIQRTEQGDSAMYLCASSLSAGGHGYTFGSGTRLTVV.

This clonotype was counted at least ten times. The gene calls are TRBV10-3 and TRBJ1-4; possible D gene TRBD1, 6 bases. Per the germline V gene, CDR1 is ENHRY and CDR2 is SYGVKD. The germline V and J ends were trimmed by 9 bases and 0 bases, with 11 bases remaining between them. The CDR3 runs to 14 residues. The CDR3 nucleotides are TGTGCCATTGCTCAGGGGACAACTAATGAAAAACTGTTTTTT. It encodes CAIAQGTTNEKLFF.

This clonotype was picked up many times. The chain couples TRBV6-5 to TRBJ2-5; either TRBD1 or TRBD2 may supply D (5 bases each). V was clipped by 0 bases and J by 4 bases, with 15 bases between them. This CDR3 region has 16 residues. Germline V lookup: CDR1 MNHEY, CDR2 SVGAGI. The CDR3 nucleotides read TGTGCCAGCAGTTACTCGCCTAGCCCTAGGGGAGAGACCCAGTACTTC. Its translation is CASSYSPSPRGETQYF.

This clonotype has just a few counts. The chain is built from TRBV19 and TRBJ1-2; D might be TRBD1 (5 bases). Germline V gives CDR1 LNHDA, CDR2 SQIVND (reference sequence). V lost 6 bases and J lost 2, with 13 bases in between. CDR3 size: 14 residues. The CDR3: CASRVPGLNYGYTF. The CDR3 DNA reads as TGTGCCAGTAGAGTGCCAGGGTTGAACTATGGCTACACCTTC.

This clonotype has at least ten counts. V is TRBV10-1 and J is TRBJ2-1; D is ambiguous. V lost 0 bases and J 9 bases, leaving 12 bases between the germline ends. This CDR3 comprises 14 residues. Germline CDR1 WNHNN, CDR2 SYGVQD (reference sequence). This CDR3 reads CASSESFGSIEQFF. DNA for the CDR3: TGCGCCAGCAGTGAGTCTTTCGGGTCGATTGAGCAGTTCTTC.

This clonotype was observed a handful of times. The chain joins TRBV10-1 to TRBJ1-1, with D hard to call. The CDR3 spans 13 residues. Deletions cut 8 bases from V and 0 bases from J, with 10 bases between. Looked up from germline, CDR1 is WNHNN and CDR2 is SYGVQD (reference sequence). The CDR3 nucleotides read TGCGCCAGCTGCGAGGATTTGAACACTGAAGCTTTCTTT. Translating gives CASCEDLNTEAFF.

Details on this clonotype: A much larger clone lies one base from this, so it may be a read error. The genes are TRBV6-5 and TRBJ1-1, with 8 bases fitting TRBD1. This CDR3 has 13 amino acids. CDR1 and CDR2 (germline): MNHEY, SVGAGI. J lost 13 bases, V lost 2 bases, and 9 bases had no gene match. CDR3 coding DNA: TGTGCCAGCAGTTACGAGAACAGGGGGTTAGTTTTCTTT. Its protein is CASSYENRGLVFF.

The V and J genes are TRBV7-2 and TRBJ2-2; D not certain. Trimming took 5 bases from V and 6 from J, leaving 19 bases between them. CDR3 length equals 16 residues. Germline CDR1 is SGHTA and CDR2 is FQGNSA. The CDR3 sequence: CASSTPWALRPGELFF. The DNA of the CDR3 is TGTGCCAGCAGCACCCCGTGGGCCCTTCGCCCCGGGGAGCTGTTTTTT.

This clonotype came up many times. V and J are TRBV7-6 and TRBJ2-7, with TRBD2 identical over 10 bases. Germline V gene lookup returns CDR1 SGHVS and CDR2 FNYEAQ. After removal of 4 bases from V and 5 bases from J, the junction contained 8 bases not matched to a gene. The CDR3 totals 15 residues. The CDR3 region has the DNA TGTGCCAGCAGCTCCACCGCTAGCGGGAGTGACGAGCAGTACTTC. Translating gives CASSSTASGSDEQYF.

This clonotype was picked up a small number of times. The rearrangement joins TRBV5-5 to TRBJ2-5; 10 nucleotides line up with TRBD2. The CDR3 is made up of 15 amino acids. After removal of 2 bases from V and 3 bases from J, the junction contained 4 bases not matched to a gene. Germline loops: CDR1 SGHKS, CDR2 YYEKEE (reference sequence). The CDR3 nucleotides are TGTGCCAGCAGCTTAAGACTAGCGGGTGAAGAGACCCAGTACTTC. Protein product: CASSLRLAGEETQYF.

V and J are TRBV12-3 or TRBV12-4 and TRBJ1-1; 7 positions match TRBD1. This CDR3 comprises 18 residues. J was trimmed by 0 bases and V by 5 bases; bases with no gene match: 15. The CDR3 reads CASSLELPGGRMNTEAFF. In DNA form, the CDR3 reads TGTGCCAGCAGTCTCGAACTCCCAGGGGGTCGGATGAACACTGAAGCTTTCTTT.

This clonotype was observed many times. The rearrangement links TRBV28 to TRBJ2-4, with 9 positions matching TRBD1. The CDR3 contains 18 residues. V dropped 5 bases and J dropped 0; count of bases not matched to a gene: 11. Germline-derived CDR1 and CDR2 are MDHEN and SYDVKM. The CDR3 here is CASSLSATGGRAKNIQYF. CDR3 bases: TGTGCCAGCAGTCTTAGCGCGACAGGGGGACGAGCCAAAAACATTCAGTACTTC.

The chain couples TRBV29-1 to TRBJ2-3, with 7 bases fitting TRBD1. Germline CDR1 SQVTM, CDR2 ANQGSEA. Trimming at V came to 2 bases and at J to 6 bases, leaving 5 bases not matched to a gene. There are 13 residues in the CDR3. In nucleotides, the CDR3 is TGCAGCGTTGAACAGCAGGGGGTGGATACGCAGTATTTT. Residues: CSVEQQGVDTQYF.

The table lists this clonotype with many counts. This chain joins TRBV4-1 and TRBJ1-1; the match to TRBD1 covers 7 bases. The CDR3 sequence is 16 residues long. After removal of 3 bases from V and 5 bases from J, the junction contained 12 bases not matched to a gene. Germline lookup yields CDR1 MGHRA and CDR2 YSYEKL. This chain's CDR3 is CASSHTQGTLGTEAFF. As DNA, the CDR3 is TGCGCCAGCAGCCATACACAGGGGACCCTAGGTACTGAAGCTTTCTTT.

The chain has TRBV27 and TRBJ1-2, with D uncertain. The CDR3 spans 13 residues. Trimming stripped 7 bases from V and 5 bases from J, with 14 bases between. The germline V gene encodes CDR1 MNHEY and CDR2 SMNVEV (reference sequence). Here the CDR3 DNA reads TGTGCCAGCATCCGCTCAGAGCCTTATGGCTACACCTTC. The encoded protein is CASIRSEPYGYTF.

This clonotype was counted a few times. The rearrangement links TRBV20-1 to TRBJ2-2; D is uncertain. Germline-derived CDR1 and CDR2 are DFQATT and SNEGSKA (reference sequence). The CDR3 contains 15 residues. V was shortened by 4 bases and J by 5 bases, with 17 bases between the two germline ends. CDR3 coding DNA: TGCAGTGCTATCTTTGGACCGCCAGAAACCGGGGAGCTGTTTTTT. It codes for CSAIFGPPETGELFF.

The chain employs TRBV9 and TRBJ1-6, with 9 bases lining up with TRBD1. Germline V gene data show CDR1 as SGDLS and CDR2 as YYNGEE. V was pared by 3 bases and J by 10 bases, with 8 bases of the junction left unmatched. CDR3 size: 15 residues. CDR3 DNA: TGTGCCAGCAGCGGAACCGGGACAGGGAACTCACCCCTCCACTTT. Translated: CASSGTGTGNSPLHF.